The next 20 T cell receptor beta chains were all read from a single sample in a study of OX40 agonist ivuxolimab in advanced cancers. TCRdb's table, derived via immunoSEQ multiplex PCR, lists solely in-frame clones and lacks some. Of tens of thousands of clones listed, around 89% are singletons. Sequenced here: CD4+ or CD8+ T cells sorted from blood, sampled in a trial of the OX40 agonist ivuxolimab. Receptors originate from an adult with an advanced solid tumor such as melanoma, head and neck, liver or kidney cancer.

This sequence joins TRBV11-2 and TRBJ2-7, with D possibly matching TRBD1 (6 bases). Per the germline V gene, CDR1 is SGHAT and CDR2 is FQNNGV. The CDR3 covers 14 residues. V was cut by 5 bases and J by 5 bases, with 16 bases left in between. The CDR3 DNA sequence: TGTGCCAGCAGCCCTAGTGCACAGGGCCACGAGCAGTACTTC. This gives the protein CASSPSAQGHEQYF.

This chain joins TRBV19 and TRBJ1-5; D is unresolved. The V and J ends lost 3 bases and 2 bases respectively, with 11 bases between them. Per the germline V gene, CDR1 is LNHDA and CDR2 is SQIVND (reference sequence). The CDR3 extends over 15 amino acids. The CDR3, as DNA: TGTGCCAGTAGTATTTCGTCTGGCGGCAATCAGCCCCAGCATTTT. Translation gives CASSISSGGNQPQHF.

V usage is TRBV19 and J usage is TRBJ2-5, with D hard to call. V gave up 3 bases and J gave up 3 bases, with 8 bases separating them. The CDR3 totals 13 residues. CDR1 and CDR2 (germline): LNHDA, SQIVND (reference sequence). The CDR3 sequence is CASSITMKETQYF. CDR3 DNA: TGTGCCAGTAGTATCACGATGAAAGAGACCCAGTACTTC.

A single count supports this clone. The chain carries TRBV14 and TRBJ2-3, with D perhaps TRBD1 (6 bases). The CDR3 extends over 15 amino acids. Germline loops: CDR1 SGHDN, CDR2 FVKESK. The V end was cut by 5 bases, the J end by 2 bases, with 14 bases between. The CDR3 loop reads CASSYDRIHTDTQYF. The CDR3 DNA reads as TGTGCCAGCAGCTATGACAGGATACACACAGATACGCAGTATTTT.

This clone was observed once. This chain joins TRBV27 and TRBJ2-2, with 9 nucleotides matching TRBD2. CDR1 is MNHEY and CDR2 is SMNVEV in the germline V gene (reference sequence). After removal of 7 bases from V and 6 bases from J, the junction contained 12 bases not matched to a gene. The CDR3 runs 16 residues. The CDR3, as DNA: TGTGCCAGCAAGGATAACTCGGGACTAGCCTCCGGGGAGCTGTTTTTT. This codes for CASKDNSGLASGELFF.

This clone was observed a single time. The CDR3 nucleotides are TGTGCCAGCACCACTCGCGCGGACGGCGCGAACACCGGGGAGCTGTTTTTT. Encoded protein: CASTTRADGANTGELFF. The genes are TRBV5-4 and TRBJ2-2; no firm D call. V was trimmed by 6 bases and J by 0 bases, leaving 18 bases between them. Looked up from germline, CDR1 is SGHNT and CDR2 is YYREEE (reference sequence). The CDR3 loop spans 17 amino acids.

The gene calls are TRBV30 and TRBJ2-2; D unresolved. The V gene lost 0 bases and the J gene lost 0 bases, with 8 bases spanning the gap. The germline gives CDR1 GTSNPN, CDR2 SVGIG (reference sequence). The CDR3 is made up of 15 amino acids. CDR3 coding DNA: TGTGCCTGGAGTGTAAAACTTGCGAACACCGGGGAGCTGTTTTTT. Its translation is CAWSVKLANTGELFF. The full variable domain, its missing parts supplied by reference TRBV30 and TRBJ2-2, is SQTIHQWPATLVQPVGSPLSLECTVEGTSNPNLYWYRQAAGRGLQLLFYSVGIGQISSEVPQNLSASRPQDRQFILSSKKLLLSDSGFYLCAWSVKLANTGELFFGEGSRLTVL.

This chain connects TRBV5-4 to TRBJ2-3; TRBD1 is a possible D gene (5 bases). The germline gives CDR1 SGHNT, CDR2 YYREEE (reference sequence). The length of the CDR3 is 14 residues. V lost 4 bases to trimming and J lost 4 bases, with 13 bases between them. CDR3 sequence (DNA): TGTGCCAGCAGCGAGGATTGGGGCGCAGATACGCAGTATTTT. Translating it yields CASSEDWGADTQYF.

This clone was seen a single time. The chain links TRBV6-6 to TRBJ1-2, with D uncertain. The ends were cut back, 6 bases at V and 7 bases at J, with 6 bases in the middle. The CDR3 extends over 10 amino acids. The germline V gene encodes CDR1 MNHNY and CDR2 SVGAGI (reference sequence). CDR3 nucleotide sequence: TGTGCCAGCAGGCATATTGGCTACACCTTC. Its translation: CASRHIGYTF.

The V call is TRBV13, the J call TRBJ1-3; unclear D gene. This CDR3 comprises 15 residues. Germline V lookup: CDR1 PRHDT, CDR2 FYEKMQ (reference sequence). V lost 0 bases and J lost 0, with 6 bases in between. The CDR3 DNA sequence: TGTGCCAGCAGCTTAGGGCGGATCTCTGGAAACACCATATATTTT. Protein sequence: CASSLGRISGNTIYF.

Here the CDR3 reads CASSFLYNEQFF. In nucleotides, the CDR3 is TGTGCCAGCAGTTTTCTCTACAATGAGCAGTTCTTC. The chain recombines TRBV28 with TRBJ2-1; D ambiguous. This CDR3 is built from 12 residues. Trimming stripped 3 bases from V and 3 bases from J, with 3 bases between. From germline, CDR1 is MDHEN and CDR2 SYDVKM.

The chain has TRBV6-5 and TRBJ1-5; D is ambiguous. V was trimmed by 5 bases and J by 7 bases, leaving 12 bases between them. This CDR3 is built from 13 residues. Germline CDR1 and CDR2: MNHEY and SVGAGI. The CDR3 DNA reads TGTGCCAGCAGTGATCTGGACGAACAGCCCCAGCATTTT. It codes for CASSDLDEQPQHF.

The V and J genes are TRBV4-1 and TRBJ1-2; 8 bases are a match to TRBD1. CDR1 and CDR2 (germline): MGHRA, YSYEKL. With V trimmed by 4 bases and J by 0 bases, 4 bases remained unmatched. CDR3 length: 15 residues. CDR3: CASSRLTGANYGYTF. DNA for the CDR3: TGCGCCAGCAGCCGTTTGACAGGGGCTAACTATGGCTACACCTTC.

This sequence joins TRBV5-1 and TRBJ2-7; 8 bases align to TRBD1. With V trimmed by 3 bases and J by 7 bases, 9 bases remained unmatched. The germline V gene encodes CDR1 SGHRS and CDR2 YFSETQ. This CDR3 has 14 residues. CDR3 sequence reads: CASSSETGVQEQYF. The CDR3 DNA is TGCGCCAGCAGCTCCGAGACAGGGGTGCAGGAGCAGTACTTC.

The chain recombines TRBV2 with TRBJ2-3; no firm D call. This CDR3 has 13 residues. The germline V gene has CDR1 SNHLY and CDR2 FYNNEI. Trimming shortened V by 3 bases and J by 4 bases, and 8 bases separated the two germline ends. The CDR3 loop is CASSEGWSDTQYF. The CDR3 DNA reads TGTGCCAGCAGTGAGGGTTGGTCAGATACGCAGTATTTT.

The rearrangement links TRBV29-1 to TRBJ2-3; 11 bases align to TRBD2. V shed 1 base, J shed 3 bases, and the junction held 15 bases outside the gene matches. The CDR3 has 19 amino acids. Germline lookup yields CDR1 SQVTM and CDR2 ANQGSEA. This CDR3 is CSVEVGGVSGRAGTDTQYF. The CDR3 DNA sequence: TGCAGCGTTGAAGTGGGGGGTGTTAGCGGGAGGGCCGGGACAGATACGCAGTATTTT.

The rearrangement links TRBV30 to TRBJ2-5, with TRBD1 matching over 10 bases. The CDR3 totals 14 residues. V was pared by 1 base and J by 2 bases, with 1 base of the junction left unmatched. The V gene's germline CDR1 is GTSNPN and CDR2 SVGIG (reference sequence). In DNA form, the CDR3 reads TGTGCCTGGAGTGGGACAGGGGGACAAGAGACCCAGTACTTC. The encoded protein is CAWSGTGGQETQYF.

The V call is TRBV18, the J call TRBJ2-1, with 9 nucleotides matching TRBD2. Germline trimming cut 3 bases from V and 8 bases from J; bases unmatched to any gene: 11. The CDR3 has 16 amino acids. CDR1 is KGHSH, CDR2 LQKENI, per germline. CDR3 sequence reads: CASSPSGTSNGYEQFF. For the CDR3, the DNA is TGTGCCAGCTCACCGTCCGGGACTAGCAATGGCTATGAGCAGTTCTTC.

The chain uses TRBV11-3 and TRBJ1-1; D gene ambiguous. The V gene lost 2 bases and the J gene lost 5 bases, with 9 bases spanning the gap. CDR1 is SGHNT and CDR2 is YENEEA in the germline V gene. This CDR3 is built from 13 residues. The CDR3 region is CASSLSGETEAFF. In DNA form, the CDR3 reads TGTGCCAGCAGCTTAAGTGGGGAAACTGAAGCTTTCTTT.

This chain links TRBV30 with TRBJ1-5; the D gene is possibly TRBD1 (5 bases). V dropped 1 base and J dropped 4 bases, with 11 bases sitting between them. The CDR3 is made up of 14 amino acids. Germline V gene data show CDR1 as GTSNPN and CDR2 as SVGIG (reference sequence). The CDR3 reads CAWSGQSLNQPQHF. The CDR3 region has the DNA TGTGCCTGGAGTGGACAGAGTCTGAATCAGCCCCAGCATTTT.